This T cell receptor (beta chain) was found in a study of blood T cell repertoires in COVID-19. At the level of the study: From the United States, Italy and Spain came samples of acute and convalescent COVID-19. Sources were T cells, B-cell-depleted T cells, or PBMCs; the material itself was cDNA or gDNA.

In the study's own analysis: Cell counts per sample came from amplifying reference gene primers. Repertoires were generated with immunoSEQ multiplex PCR, while TCRdb's copy carries only in-frame clones and drops some. D and trimming were read from the DNA, whereas the V and J calls and clone size are those reported in that table. This repertoire shows nearly 200,000 clones, around four fifths found once; its top ten account for roughly 5%. This clone was seen only once. This receptor was identified in a woman in her 70s with active or convalescent COVID-19. The sample was peripheral blood.

CDR3 in amino acids: CASSPQGQNTEAFF. The DNA for the CDR3 is TGTGCCAGTAGTCCTCAGGGACAGAACACTGAAGCTTTCTTT. The chain combines TRBV19 with TRBJ1-1; a weak D match, TRBD1 (6 bases). Germline lookup yields CDR1 LNHDA and CDR2 SQIVND (reference sequence). Deletions cut 5 bases from V and 1 base from J, with 11 bases between. This CDR3 has 14 amino acids.